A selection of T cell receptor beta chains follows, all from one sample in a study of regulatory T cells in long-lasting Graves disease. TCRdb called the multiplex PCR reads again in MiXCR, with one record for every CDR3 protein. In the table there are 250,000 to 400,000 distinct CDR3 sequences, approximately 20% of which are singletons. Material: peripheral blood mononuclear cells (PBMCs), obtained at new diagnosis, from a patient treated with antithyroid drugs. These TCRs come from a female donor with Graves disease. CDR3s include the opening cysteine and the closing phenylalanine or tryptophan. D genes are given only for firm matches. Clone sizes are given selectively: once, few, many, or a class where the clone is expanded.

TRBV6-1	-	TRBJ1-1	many	CASRSTGPGTEAFF	TGTGCCAGCAGATCTACAGGCCCCGGCACTGAAGCTTTCTTT
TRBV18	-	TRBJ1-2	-	CASSSDRNGYTF	TGTGCCAGCTCATCGGACAGAAACGGCTACACCTTC
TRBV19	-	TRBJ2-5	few	CASSIDPGGQETQYF	TGTGCCAGTAGTATAGATCCCGGGGGCCAAGAGACCCAGTACTTC
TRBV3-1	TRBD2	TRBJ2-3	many	CASSQDLAGGSTDTQYF	TGTGCCAGCAGCCAAGATCTAGCGGGAGGGAGCACAGATACGCAGTATTTT
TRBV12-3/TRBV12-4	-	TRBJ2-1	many	CASSLDRHGGPDNEQFF	TGTGCCAGCAGTTTAGACCGACACGGGGGTCCGGACAATGAGCAGTTCTTC
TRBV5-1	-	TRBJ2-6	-	CASSLSGAGGANVLTF	TGCGCCAGCAGCTTGTCAGGGGCGGGTGGGGCCAACGTCCTGACTTTC
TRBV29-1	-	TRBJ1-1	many	CSVEDHGLNTEAFF	TGCAGCGTTGAAGATCACGGGCTGAACACTGAAGCTTTCTTT
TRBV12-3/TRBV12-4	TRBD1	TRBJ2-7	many	CASSRDSSYEQYF	TGTGCCAGCAGCCGGGACAGCTCCTACGAGCAGTACTTC
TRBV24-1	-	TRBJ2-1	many	CATSDRRGGDEQFF	TGTGCCACCAGTGACCGGAGGGGGGGTGATGAGCAGTTCTTC
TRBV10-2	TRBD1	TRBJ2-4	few	CASSGTGGAKNIQYF	TGCGCCAGCAGTGGCACAGGGGGGGCCAAAAACATTCAGTACTTC
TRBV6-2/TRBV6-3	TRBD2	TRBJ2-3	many	CASSYPTGGESTDTQYF	TGTGCCAGCAGTTACCCAACCGGGGGGGAAAGCACAGATACGCAGTATTTT
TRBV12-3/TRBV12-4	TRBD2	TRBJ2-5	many	CASSGTSGREETQYF	TGTGCCAGCAGCGGGACTAGCGGCAGGGAAGAGACCCAGTACTTC
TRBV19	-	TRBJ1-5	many	CAISQGSNQPQHF	TGTGCCATCTCCCAGGGAAGCAATCAGCCCCAGCATTTT
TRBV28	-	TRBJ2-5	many	CASSTETQYF	TGTGCCAGCAGTACCGAGACCCAGTACTTC
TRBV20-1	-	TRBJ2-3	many	CSARDKGRGADTQYF	TGCAGTGCTAGAGATAAAGGCAGGGGGGCAGATACGCAGTATTTT
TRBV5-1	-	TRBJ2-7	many	CASSFVDREDYEQYF	TGCGCCAGCAGCTTTGTGGACAGAGAGGACTACGAGCAGTACTTC
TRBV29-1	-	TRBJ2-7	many	CSPAEAYEQYF	TGCAGCCCCGCGGAAGCCTACGAGCAGTACTTC
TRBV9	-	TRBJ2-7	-	CASSNTGNPYEQYF	TGTGCCAGCAGCAATACAGGGAACCCCTACGAGCAGTACTTC
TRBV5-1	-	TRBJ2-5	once	CASSLERGGETQYF	TGCGCCAGCAGCTTGGAGAGGGGCGGTGAGACCCAGTACTTC
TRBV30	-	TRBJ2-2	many	CAWEGPWLSGELFF	TGTGCCTGGGAGGGACCTTGGTTGTCCGGGGAGCTGTTTTTT
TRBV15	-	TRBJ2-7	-	CATSRDPTVLHEQYF	TGTGCCACCAGCAGAGATCCAACCGTACTCCACGAGCAGTACTTC
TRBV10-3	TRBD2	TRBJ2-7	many	CAISDFLLAGVNYEQYF	TGTGCCATCAGTGATTTCCTTCTAGCGGGAGTAAACTACGAGCAGTACTTC
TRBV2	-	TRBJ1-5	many	CASSQANQPQHF	TGTGCCAGCAGTCAGGCGAATCAGCCCCAGCATTTT